What follows is one T cell receptor beta chain and its context. The germline gives CDR1 MDHEN, CDR2 SYDVKM. This CDR3 spans 17 amino acids. V dropped 8 bases and J dropped 4 bases, with 26 bases sitting between them. The record originates from a study of T cells in Graves' hyperthyroidism and ophthalmopathy. Across the study: Blood from the periphery was taken at initial diagnosis, before any treatment.

The investigators amplified TCR beta CDR3 regions from RNA transcripts. TCR CDR3 regions were first amplified by RT-PCR with HTBI primers. In TCRdb, the multiplex PCR reads were re-called with MiXCR into one record per CDR3 protein. The data contain a few hundred thousand distinct CDR3 sequences, about a sixth of them singletons. This chain connects TRBV28 to TRBJ1-1; D is possibly TRBD1 (6 bases). This TCR came from a woman aged 40 to 49 with Graves' ophthalmopathy. The specimen sequenced was blood. The DNA of the CDR3 is TGTGCCAGCCCTCCCATACAGGGATCCTTAACGAGCACTGAAGCTTTCTTT. Protein: CASPPIQGSLTSTEAFF.